The 26 T cell receptor beta chains below were found in one sample sequenced in a study of blood T cell repertoires in COVID-19. The method was immunoSEQ multiplex PCR; TCRdb's version includes in-frame clones alone and lacks a portion of them. The sample gives 97,000 or so clones, about nine tenths of which show up once; about 1.7% is in the top ten. Sequencing used peripheral blood. Receptors were obtained from a man between 60 and 75 years old with acute or convalescent COVID-19.

This clone was recorded once. This rearrangement joins TRBV28 to TRBJ1-4; D call uncertain. The CDR3 has 12 residues. Germline CDR1 and CDR2: MDHEN and SYDVKM. V was clipped by 6 bases and J by 8 bases, with 10 bases between them. CDR3 in DNA: TGTGCCAGCAGCTCGGGTCTCGAAAAACTGTTTTTT. Translated: CASSSGLEKLFF.

This chain links TRBV6-5 with TRBJ2-2; TRBD2 agrees at 12 bases. CDR1 is MNHEY, CDR2 SVGAGI, per germline. The CDR3 is made up of 15 amino acids. The trim removed 10 bases at V and 4 bases at J, leaving 7 bases unmatched. CDR3 loop: CATLAGGRGTGELFF. The CDR3 DNA reads as TGTGCCACCCTAGCGGGGGGGCGGGGCACCGGGGAGCTGTTTTTT.

The CDR3 DNA is TGTGCCAGCAGCTTAGCACAGGTGTTGAGCGAGCAGTACTTC. Amino acids: CASSLAQVLSEQYF. The gene calls are TRBV11-3 and TRBJ2-7; D is possibly TRBD1 (5 bases). The V and J ends lost 1 base and 6 bases respectively, with 13 bases between them. The length of the CDR3 is 14 residues. The germline CDR1 and CDR2 sequences are SGHNT and YENEEA.

V and J are TRBV18 and TRBJ2-1; D might be TRBD2 (5 bases). Trimming left V 6 bases short and J 8 bases short, with 14 bases between. CDR3 length: 13 amino acids. The V gene's germline CDR1 is KGHSH and CDR2 LQKENI. The CDR3 bases are TGTGCCAGCTCCCGCGTTCGGCGGGATGAGCAGTTCTTC. Encoded protein: CASSRVRRDEQFF.

The rearrangement joins TRBV7-9 to TRBJ2-2; D is possibly TRBD2 (5 bases). From germline, CDR1 is SEHNR and CDR2 FQNEAQ (reference sequence). This CDR3 has 13 amino acids. V lost 5 bases, J lost 5 bases, and 9 bases lay in between. The CDR3 nucleotides are TGTGCCAGCAGCAACCGCGGGACCGGGGAGCTGTTTTTT. Residues: CASSNRGTGELFF. The full variable domain, completed using reference TRBV7-9 and TRBJ2-2, is DTGVSQNPRHKITKRGQNVTFRCDPISEHNRLYWYRQTLGQGPEFLTYFQNEAQLEKSRLLSDRFSAERPKGSFSTLEIQRTEQGDSAMYLCASSNRGTGELFFGEGSRLTVL.

The genes are TRBV5-1 and TRBJ1-1; TRBD1 matches 7 bases. Per germline, CDR1 SGHRS and CDR2 YFSETQ. J gave up 6 bases and V 3 bases, and 5 bases lay outside the gene matches. CDR3 size: 13 residues. CDR3 loop: CASSWTGRPEAFF. CDR3 DNA sequence: TGCGCCAGCAGCTGGACAGGTAGACCTGAAGCTTTCTTT.

The chain recombines TRBV19 with TRBJ2-2; no clear D. With 6 bases removed from V and 5 bases from J, the gap between germline ends came to 16 bases. Germline loops: CDR1 LNHDA, CDR2 SQIVND (reference sequence). This CDR3 contains 15 residues. The CDR3 DNA reads TGTGCCAGTAGCACCTTCCTGACACGAACCGGGGAGCTGTTTTTT. Its protein is CASSTFLTRTGELFF.

This chain connects TRBV5-6 to TRBJ1-5; D call uncertain. The CDR3 loop spans 14 amino acids. The germline V gene has CDR1 SGHDT and CDR2 YYEEEE. V was clipped by 0 bases and J by 0 bases, with 4 bases between them. The CDR3 DNA sequence: TGTGCCAGCAGCTTGGTCTCTAGCAATCAGCCCCAGCATTTT. The encoded protein is CASSLVSSNQPQHF.

The V and J genes are TRBV6-1 and TRBJ2-1; 10 bases match TRBD1. Trimming took 2 bases from V and 9 from J; bases not matched to a gene: 16. CDR1 and CDR2 from the germline V gene are MNHNS and SASEGT. The CDR3 sequence is 18 residues long. The CDR3 DNA reads TGTGCCAGCAGTGAAAGGACAGGGGGTAGAAATTTAATCGGTGAGCAGTTCTTC. Protein: CASSERTGGRNLIGEQFF.

V gene TRBV7-9 combines with J gene TRBJ1-5; 7 positions match TRBD1. The germline V gene has CDR1 SEHNR and CDR2 FQNEAQ (reference sequence). V was pared by 4 bases and J by 7 bases, with 13 bases of the junction left unmatched. CDR3 length: 16 residues. The CDR3 DNA sequence: TGTGCCAGCAGCTCAACCTGGGACAGCCCCCGACAGCCCCAGCATTTT. Translation: CASSSTWDSPRQPQHF. Variable domain in full (rest from reference TRBV7-9 and TRBJ1-5): DTGVSQNPRHKITKRGQNVTFRCDPISEHNRLYWYRQTLGQGPEFLTYFQNEAQLEKSRLLSDRFSAERPKGSFSTLEIQRTEQGDSAMYLCASSSTWDSPRQPQHFGDGTRLSIL.

This rearrangement joins TRBV15 to TRBJ1-1, with TRBD1 identical over 7 bases. This CDR3 is built from 15 residues. The ends lost 0 bases at V and 10 bases at J; junction bases unmatched: 11. From germline, CDR1 is LNHNV and CDR2 YYDKDF (reference sequence). The CDR3 DNA reads as TGTGCCACCAGCAGAGATCGACAGGGTTCGGTTGGAGCTTTCTTT. Protein product: CATSRDRQGSVGAFF.

The V gene is TRBV3-1 (or the pseudogene TRBV3-2), the J gene TRBJ1-2, with D tentatively TRBD1 (5 bases). V lost 5 bases and J 6 bases, leaving 13 bases between the germline ends. Germline assignment: CDR1 LGHDT and CDR2 YNNKEL (reference sequence). The CDR3 is made up of 13 amino acids. This CDR3 is CASSAQGLDGYTF. The CDR3 DNA follows: TGTGCCAGCAGCGCGCAGGGACTGGATGGCTACACCTTC.

The chain joins TRBV11-2 to TRBJ2-1, with D hard to call. The CDR3 totals 12 residues. Trimming left V 0 bases short and J 12 bases short, with 9 bases between. Germline CDR1 and CDR2: SGHAT and FQNNGV. DNA of the CDR3: TGTGCCAGCAGCTTAGATCCCCCCGGGCAGTTCTTC. This gives the protein CASSLDPPGQFF.

The CDR3 here is CAINKDRTYEQYV. CDR3 bases: TGTGCCATAAATAAGGACAGGACCTACGAGCAGTACGTC. J is TRBJ2-7 and V is TRBV2, with 7 bases identical to TRBD1. CDR3 length: 13 amino acids. Germline V CDR1 and CDR2: SNHLY, FYNNEI. V was clipped by 10 bases and J by 2 bases; unmatched bases: 8.

The chain is built from TRBV6-1 and TRBJ2-1; a weak D match, TRBD2 (5 bases). The CDR3 is 16 residues long. Germline V gives CDR1 MNHNS, CDR2 SASEGT. Trimming stripped 3 bases from V and 13 bases from J, with 25 bases between. For the CDR3, the DNA is TGTGCCAGCAGTGATAGTGGGGTGTCCGGACGGGGTCTCCAGTTCTTC. Its protein is CASSDSGVSGRGLQFF.

This clone has just a few counts. The chain combines TRBV7-2 with TRBJ2-3; 9 bases align to TRBD2. CDR3 length equals 15 residues. The germline V gene encodes CDR1 SGHTA and CDR2 FQGNSA. V trimming: 2 bases; J trimming: 1 base; junction bases outside the gene matches: 1. As DNA, the CDR3 is TGTGCCAGCAGCTTAAAGCGGGGGGGCACAGATACGCAGTATTTT. Its translation: CASSLKRGGTDTQYF.

The chain uses TRBV10-3 and TRBJ2-7; 7 positions agree with TRBD1. Trimming removed 2 bases from V and 1 base from J; junction bases left unmatched: 5. This CDR3 contains 15 residues. Germline lookup yields CDR1 ENHRY and CDR2 SYGVKD. The CDR3 loop reads CAISEVTGKSYEQYF. The CDR3 bases are TGTGCCATCAGTGAGGTGACAGGGAAATCCTACGAGCAGTACTTC.

The chain uses TRBV2 and TRBJ2-1, with 13 bases matching TRBD2. The J segment lost 4 bases and the V segment lost 6 bases, leaving 6 bases of the junction unmatched. CDR3 length: 16 amino acids. Germline CDR1 and CDR2: SNHLY and FYNNEI. The DNA of the CDR3 is TGTGCCAGCAGGGAAAGGACTAGCGGGGGATACAATGAGCAGTTCTTC. Translating it yields CASRERTSGGYNEQFF.

The chain joins TRBV7-2 to TRBJ2-7; D gene uncertain. V dropped 3 bases and J dropped 3 bases, with 9 bases sitting between them. The CDR3 extends over 13 amino acids. CDR1 and CDR2 (germline): SGHTA, FQGNSA. As DNA, the CDR3 is TGTGCCAGCAGCTTCAGGAACAGCTACGAGCAGTACTTC. Translation gives CASSFRNSYEQYF. The variable domain in full, completed from reference TRBV7-2 and TRBJ2-7, reads GAGVSQSPSNKVTEKGKDVELRCDPISGHTALYWYRQSLGQGLEFLIYFQGNSAPDKSGLPSDRFSAERTGGSVSTLTIQRTQQEDSAVYLCASSFRNSYEQYFGPGTRLTVT.

The V call is TRBV5-4, the J call TRBJ2-1; D gene uncertain. Trimming removed 3 bases at V and 4 bases at J, with 14 bases between. This CDR3 spans 15 amino acids. In germline, CDR1 is SGHNT, CDR2 YYREEE (reference sequence). This CDR3 reads CASSSQVVSYNEQFF. The CDR3 DNA is TGTGCCAGCAGCTCCCAGGTGGTTAGTTACAATGAGCAGTTCTTC.

The V call is TRBV18, the J call TRBJ1-5; 10 bases are a match to TRBD1. The CDR3 runs to 15 residues. Germline values: CDR1 KGHSH, CDR2 LQKENI. V dropped 3 bases and J dropped 4; count of bases not matched to a gene: 3. The CDR3 DNA reads as TGTGCCAGCTCACCGGAGGACAGGGGGAATCAGCCCCAGCATTTT. It yields the protein CASSPEDRGNQPQHF.

V usage is TRBV6-5 and J usage is TRBJ2-7; 7 bases fit TRBD2. Looked up from germline, CDR1 is MNHEY and CDR2 is SVGAGI. The CDR3 length is 12 residues. With 6 bases clipped from V and 2 bases from J, the junction kept 1 base outside the gene matches. The CDR3, as DNA: TGTGCCAGCAGGGGGGGGGCCTACGAGCAGTACGTC. Translating it yields CASRGGAYEQYV.

The chain has TRBV4-1 and TRBJ1-6; 7 bases are shared with TRBD1. CDR1 and CDR2 from the germline V gene are MGHRA and YSYEKL. V lost 4 bases and J lost 9; bases outside the gene matches: 12. The CDR3 totals 16 residues. The CDR3 DNA follows: TGCGCCAGCAGCCCGGGACACGGAGGGACAGTTTCACCCCTCCACTTT. Amino acids: CASSPGHGGTVSPLHF.

This clone came up once. The sample contains more than one DNA sequence encoding this CDR3. The rearrangement joins TRBV6-1 to TRBJ2-3; 7 bases fit TRBD2. The germline gives CDR1 MNHNS, CDR2 SASEGT. Trimming cost V 2 bases and J 2 bases; bases outside gene matches: 4. The CDR3 is 15 amino acids. In nucleotides, the CDR3 is TGTGCCAGCAGTGAAAGGCGGGGGAACACAGATACGCAGTATTTT. This encodes CASSERRGNTDTQYF.

CDR3 sequence reads: CASSLWGTGSTEAFF. In nucleotides, the CDR3 is TGTGCCAGCAGTTTATGGGGGACAGGGAGCACTGAAGCTTTCTTT. The rearrangement links TRBV28 to TRBJ1-1, with TRBD1 matching 9 bases. Germline CDR1 reads MDHEN; CDR2 reads SYDVKM. V lost 0 bases, J lost 4 bases, and 3 bases stayed unmatched. The CDR3 extends over 15 amino acids. Supplemented by reference TRBV28 and TRBJ1-1, the full variable domain reads DVKVTQSSRYLVKRTGEKVFLECVQDMDHENMFWYRQDPGLGLRLIYFSYDVKMKEKGDIPEGYSVSREKKERFSLILESASTNQTSMYLCASSLWGTGSTEAFFGQGTRLTVV.

The rearrangement joins TRBV6-5 to TRBJ2-1; no firm D call. There are 14 residues in the CDR3. Germline V lookup: CDR1 MNHEY, CDR2 SVGAGI. Between the trimmed V and J ends, which lost 7 bases and 3 bases, there was a span of 13 bases. The CDR3 reads CASTSIESYNEQFF. CDR3 sequence (DNA): TGTGCCAGCACCTCTATAGAAAGCTACAATGAGCAGTTCTTC.